Sequencing of this TCR beta chain was carried out in a study of graft-versus-host responses after intestinal transplantation. Study-wide context: Recipients had multivisceral, liver-intestinal, or isolated intestinal transplants. Recipients across the board were started on anti-thymocyte globulin induction, then kept on tacrolimus and steroids for roughly 3 years.

A word on this clone: The antigen is unknown.

Only in-frame clones appear in the TCRdb table, and some are missing; sequencing was by immunoSEQ multiplex PCR. The repertoire has about 92,000 clones, 75% to 95% of them found once; the top ten carry approximately 5.6%. The length of the CDR3 is 17 residues. J gave up 4 bases and V 0 bases, and 8 bases lay outside the gene matches. Per germline, CDR1 LNHDA and CDR2 SQIVND (reference sequence). This specimen was unstimulated CD8+ T cells sorted from spleen or lymph node cells, taken before intestinal transplant. The receptor was derived from a human donor who received an intestinal transplant. The rearrangement joins TRBV19 to TRBJ1-2; 10 positions match TRBD1. CDR3 sequence (DNA): TGTGCCAGTAGTATAGATCGGGGGACAGGGGCGGCCTATGGCTACACCTTC. Protein product: CASSIDRGTGAAYGYTF.